This T cell receptor (beta chain) stems from a study of metastatic and nonmetastatic thyroid tumors. Study outcomes and limitations: It was reported that TCR beta diversity was significantly higher in malignant thyroid tumors than benign nodules, in blood and tumor.

Thyroid surgery took place with no prior treatment in any patient. Germline-derived CDR1 and CDR2 are MNHNY and SVGAGI (reference sequence). Trimming cost V 3 bases and J 1 base, with 4 bases left between them. CDR3 size: 13 residues. Original methodology: The study built a papillary thyroid cancer distant-metastasis classifier from CDR3 differences across clinicopathological groups. TCRdb ran MiXCR on the PCR reads. TCRdb's processing, not the study's, gives the V and J calls here. The sample lists 7,000 to 8,500 clones; 25% to 35% were seen once. About this clone: Its cognate antigen is unknown.

The sample comprised tumor tissue. The chain joins TRBV6-6 to TRBJ1-5, with D uncertain. This sequence originates from a female donor with papillary thyroid cancer or a benign thyroid nodule (not recorded which). Some clones in this sample may be carry-over from other donors' samples. CDR3 nucleotides: TGTGCCAGCAGTTATGAGAGCAATCAGCCCCAGCATTTT. The encoded protein is CASSYESNQPQHF.